This is a list of T cell receptor beta chains from one sample in a study of blood T cell repertoires in COVID-19. TCRdb's copy holds only in-frame clones and misses some; the assay was immunoSEQ multiplex PCR. The table has tens of thousands of clones, approximately 88% seen once. Sequenced material: peripheral blood. Receptor source: a man in his forties with COVID-19, enrolled during active disease. Each CDR3 is given with its conserved first and last residue. D genes are given only for firm matches. A clone size is listed for some rows: how often the clone was seen (once, few, many), or a class if it is expanded.

-	-	TRBV5-1	TRBJ2-7	CASSPDRVYYEQYF	TGCGCCAGCAGCCCTGACAGAGTATACTACGAGCAGTACTTC
-	-	TRBV7-2	TRBJ2-7	CASSSIGEQYF	TGTGCCAGCAGCTCGATCGGCGAGCAGTACTTC
-	-	TRBV19	TRBJ1-4	CASSIGGSYEKLFF	TGTGCCAGTAGTATAGGAGGGTCCTATGAAAAACTGTTTTTT
TRBD1	-	TRBV9	TRBJ1-1	CASSAGQANTEAFF	TGTGCCAGCAGCGCGGGACAGGCGAACACTGAAGCTTTCTTT
TRBD2	-	TRBV4-1	TRBJ2-7	CASSQEIPWGGKQYF	TGCGCCAGCAGCCAAGAAATCCCCTGGGGGGGTAAGCAGTACTTC
-	-	TRBV5-1	TRBJ2-3	CASSWLPYTDTQYF	TGCGCCAGCAGCTGGCTTCCTTACACAGATACGCAGTATTTT
-	-	TRBV2	TRBJ2-7	CASGRESYEQYF	TGTGCCTCAGGCAGGGAAAGCTACGAGCAGTACTTC
-	-	TRBV11-2	TRBJ2-7	CASSHYRGGKSYEQYF	TGTGCCAGCAGCCACTACCGTGGAGGAAAATCCTACGAGCAGTACTTC
-	-	TRBV19	TRBJ2-3	CASSRSGSTDTQYF	TGTGCCAGTAGTAGAAGCGGGAGCACAGATACGCAGTATTTT
-	once	TRBV5-4	TRBJ1-6	CASSSGLSNSPLHF	TGTGCCAGCAGCTCAGGGTTAAGTAATTCACCCCTCCACTTT
TRBD1	-	TRBV6-1	TRBJ1-1	CASSPGGWEAFF	TGTGCCAGCAGCCCAGGGGGCTGGGAAGCTTTCTTT
-	-	TRBV4-1	TRBJ1-1	CASSQDQSGVYTEAFF	TGCGCCAGCAGCCAAGATCAGTCAGGGGTGTACACTGAAGCTTTCTTT
-	-	TRBV21-1	TRBJ1-4	CASSWGGIECEKLFF	TGTGCCAGCAGCTGGGGGGGCATCGAGTGTGAAAAACTGTTTTTT
-	-	TRBV19	TRBJ1-5	CASSISRGSNQPQHF	TGTGCCAGTAGTATATCCAGGGGAAGCAATCAGCCCCAGCATTTT
TRBD1	-	TRBV24-1	TRBJ1-5	CATSDPPQDRGRGQPQHF	TGTGCCACCAGTGATCCCCCTCAAGACAGGGGGCGCGGTCAGCCCCAGCATTTT
-	-	TRBV10-3	TRBJ1-5	CAISDSLPQPQHF	TGTGCCATCAGTGACTCCCTCCCTCAGCCCCAGCATTTT
TRBD2	-	TRBV3-1/TRBV3-2	TRBJ2-1	CASSQLWTSSNEQFF	TGTGCCAGCAGCCAACTTTGGACTAGTTCGAATGAGCAGTTCTTC
TRBD1	-	TRBV6-4	TRBJ1-2	CASSEEQGAWGYTF	TGTGCCAGCAGTGAAGAACAGGGGGCGTGGGGCTACACCTTC
TRBD1	-	TRBV4-1	TRBJ2-7	CASSQGDSTYEQYF	TGCGCCAGCAGCCAAGGGGACAGTACCTACGAGCAGTACTTC
TRBD2	-	TRBV7-3	TRBJ2-1	CASSSEGREGEEQFF	TGTGCCAGCAGCTCTGAAGGGCGGGAGGGCGAAGAGCAGTTCTTC
TRBD1	-	TRBV20-1	TRBJ2-7	CSASHSSGTGALSSYEQYF	TGCAGTGCTAGTCATTCTTCGGGGACAGGGGCTTTGAGCTCCTACGAGCAGTACTTC
-	-	TRBV5-1	TRBJ2-1	CASRPGGSYNEQFF	TGCGCCAGCAGACCTGGCGGTTCCTACAATGAGCAGTTCTTC
TRBD2	-	TRBV7-9	TRBJ2-1	CASSWGGLAGSYNEQFF	TGTGCCAGCAGCTGGGGGGGGCTAGCGGGCTCCTACAATGAGCAGTTCTTC
TRBD1	-	TRBV7-8	TRBJ1-2	CASSLQGADGYTF	TGTGCCAGCAGCCTACAGGGGGCGGATGGCTACACCTTC
TRBD2	-	TRBV13	TRBJ2-3	CASSLSGSGAADTQYF	TGTGCCAGCAGCTTGAGCGGTAGCGGGGCAGCAGATACGCAGTATTTT
-	-	TRBV21-1	TRBJ2-1	CASSKGLAGKNRKGGNEQFF	TGTGCCAGCAGCAAGGGACTAGCGGGTAAAAACCGGAAAGGTGGCAATGAGCAGTTCTTC
TRBD2	few	TRBV11-3	TRBJ2-7	CASSLGAGGPIYEQYF	TGTGCCAGCAGCTTAGGGGCGGGGGGACCCATCTACGAGCAGTACTTC
TRBD1	few	TRBV5-4	TRBJ2-3	CASSFRGPDTQYF	TGTGCCAGCAGCTTCAGGGGGCCAGATACGCAGTATTTT
-	-	TRBV5-1	TRBJ2-1	CASSLWAEIYNEQFF	TGCGCCAGCAGCTTGTGGGCAGAGATATACAATGAGCAGTTCTTC
TRBD1	-	TRBV12-3/TRBV12-4	TRBJ2-4	CASSSGTGQYF	TGTGCCAGCAGTTCTGGGACAGGCCAGTACTTC
TRBD2	-	TRBV5-1	TRBJ2-1	CASSLRTSGSPRGEQFF	TGCGCCAGCAGCCTACGGACTAGCGGGAGCCCCCGGGGTGAGCAGTTCTTC
TRBD1	-	TRBV28	TRBJ2-3	CASTNKLEPDRLDHTDTQYF	TGTGCCAGCACCAATAAATTAGAACCGGACAGGTTGGATCACACAGATACGCAGTATTTT
-	-	TRBV25-1	TRBJ2-1	CASSVWGPQNEQFF	TGTGCCAGCAGTGTATGGGGGCCCCAGAATGAGCAGTTCTTC
-	-	TRBV5-1	TRBJ1-3	CASSLNRLGLSSGNTIYF	TGCGCCAGCAGCTTGAATCGTTTGGGACTATCCTCTGGAAACACCATATATTTT
-	-	TRBV30	TRBJ1-1	CAWSVRRDTEAFF	TGTGCCTGGAGTGTCAGGAGGGACACTGAAGCTTTCTTT
TRBD2	-	TRBV7-9	TRBJ2-1	CASSSPTSGPYNEQFF	TGTGCCAGCAGCTCCCCTACTAGCGGCCCCTACAATGAGCAGTTCTTC
TRBD1	once	TRBV18	TRBJ2-3	CASSPGTGRTDTQYF	TGTGCCAGCTCACCAGGGACAGGGCGCACAGATACGCAGTATTTT
-	once	TRBV7-9	TRBJ1-4	CASSFATNEKLFF	TGTGCCAGCAGCTTCGCAACTAATGAAAAACTGTTTTTT
TRBD1	-	TRBV15	TRBJ1-5	CATMLGGEPNQPQHF	TGTGCCACCATGTTAGGGGGCGAGCCCAATCAGCCCCAGCATTTT
TRBD2	-	TRBV19	TRBJ2-3	CASRPLAGGTDTQYF	TGTGCCAGTAGGCCCTTAGCGGGAGGCACAGATACGCAGTATTTT
-	once	TRBV30	TRBJ2-5	CAWSVMELGTQYF	TGTGCCTGGAGTGTAATGGAGCTGGGGACCCAGTACTTC
-	-	TRBV2	TRBJ1-2	CASSRDSGYGYTF	TGTGCCAGCAGCAGGGATTCGGGCTATGGCTACACCTTC
-	-	TRBV14	TRBJ1-2	CASSPGNLYGYTF	TGTGCCAGCAGCCCCGGGAACCTCTATGGCTACACCTTC
TRBD1	-	TRBV3-1/TRBV3-2	TRBJ2-2	CASSPGGGTGELFF	TGTGCCAGCAGCCCAGGGGGCGGCACCGGGGAGCTGTTTTTT
TRBD1	-	TRBV3-1/TRBV3-2	TRBJ2-7	CASSQDRGLGEQYF	TGTGCCAGCAGCCAGGACAGGGGATTAGGCGAGCAGTACTTC
TRBD1	-	TRBV15	TRBJ1-2	CATSPRTGGFGYTF	TGTGCCACCAGCCCAAGGACAGGGGGCTTTGGCTACACCTTC
TRBD2	few	TRBV2	TRBJ2-3	CASSYLAGGTDTQYF	TGTGCCAGCAGCTACCTAGCGGGGGGAACAGATACGCAGTATTTT
TRBD1	once	TRBV6-2/TRBV6-3	TRBJ2-7	CASSLQGAGYEQYF	TGTGCCAGCAGTTTACAGGGGGCGGGCTACGAGCAGTACTTC
TRBD1	-	TRBV28	TRBJ1-2	CASSDPGQGASGYTF	TGTGCCAGCAGTGACCCCGGACAGGGGGCGTCCGGCTACACCTTC
TRBD1	-	TRBV14	TRBJ1-2	CASSGRTGAVSGYTF	TGTGCCAGCAGCGGCCGGACAGGGGCCGTCTCTGGCTACACCTTC
TRBD2	-	TRBV2	TRBJ2-1	CASTGTSGSNEQFF	TGTGCCAGCACTGGGACTAGCGGATCAAATGAGCAGTTCTTC
TRBD1	-	TRBV19	TRBJ2-3	CATGQGGSTDTQYF	TGTGCCACAGGACAGGGGGGAAGCACAGATACGCAGTATTTT
TRBD1	-	TRBV19	TRBJ2-7	CASSIGTGSYEQYF	TGTGCCAGTAGTATAGGGACAGGGTCCTACGAGCAGTACTTC
TRBD1	once	TRBV24-1	TRBJ2-3	CATSDWSTGGRDTQYF	TGTGCCACCAGTGATTGGTCCACAGGGGGCCGAGATACGCAGTATTTT
TRBD2	-	TRBV12-3/TRBV12-4	TRBJ2-7	CAMRGGYEQYF	TGTGCCATGCGCGGGGGATACGAGCAGTACTTC